The 25 T cell receptor beta chains reported below all come from one sample, sequenced in a study of identifying expanded T cells in peripheral blood. Method: immunoSEQ multiplex PCR; TCRdb's copy keeps in-frame clones and lacks some. The sample includes some 91,000 clones, about 87% of them seen just once. The sequencing sample was made of blood. The receptors were sampled from a person aged 18 to 75 in good health.

V and J are TRBV14 and TRBJ2-1; 8 bases line up with TRBD1. The CDR3 length is 15 residues. V was clipped by 4 bases and J by 2 bases; unmatched bases: 4. Per the germline V gene, CDR1 is SGHDN and CDR2 is FVKESK. The CDR3 region is CASSRTTGAYNEQFF. The CDR3 coding sequence is TGTGCCAGCAGCCGAACGACAGGGGCCTACAATGAGCAGTTCTTC.

The V gene is TRBV29-1, the J gene TRBJ2-1; D is perhaps TRBD2 (5 bases). CDR3 length: 12 amino acids. CDR1 and CDR2 (germline): SQVTM, ANQGSEA. V was shortened by 7 bases and J by 3 bases, with 10 bases between the two germline ends. The DNA of the CDR3 is TGCAGCGCACCAACTAGCTACAATGAGCAGTTCTTC. Its protein is CSAPTSYNEQFF.

This clone was seen a single time. The chain carries TRBV5-1 and TRBJ1-2; no definite D call. The CDR3 has 14 residues. Germline-derived CDR1 and CDR2 are SGHRS and YFSETQ. The V end lost 1 base, the J end lost 2 bases, and 9 bases lay between the germline ends. Written as DNA, the CDR3 is TGCGCCAGCAGCTTGCCGGGAGGCAACTATGGCTACACCTTC. It encodes CASSLPGGNYGYTF.

The chain joins TRBV6-1 to TRBJ2-7; possibly TRBD1 for D (5 bases). This CDR3 contains 14 residues. V lost 5 bases to trimming and J lost 8 bases, with 19 bases between them. From germline, CDR1 is MNHNS and CDR2 SASEGT. CDR3 region: CASSRTWGENKQYF. The CDR3 DNA follows: TGTGCCAGCAGTAGGACATGGGGCGAGAATAAGCAGTACTTC.

This rearrangement joins TRBV10-3 to TRBJ1-4; D is ambiguous. Germline loops: CDR1 ENHRY, CDR2 SYGVKD. This CDR3 comprises 13 residues. The V end was cut by 10 bases, the J end by 8 bases, with 17 bases between. CDR3 in DNA: TGTGCCACCCAAGGCGGTCAGGCGGAAAAACTGTTTTTT. This gives the protein CATQGGQAEKLFF.

On this clone itself: The same CDR3 can be traced to other DNA sequences in this sample. V gene TRBV5-1 combines with J gene TRBJ2-1; 7 nucleotides agree with TRBD2. This CDR3 spans 15 amino acids. The V and J ends lost 1 base and 4 bases, in that order; junction bases with no gene match: 5. Germline V gene data show CDR1 as SGHRS and CDR2 as YFSETQ. The CDR3 nucleotides read TGCGCCAGCAGCTTGTCCGGGACTACTTACAATGAGCAGTTCTTC. Protein product: CASSLSGTTYNEQFF.

The genes are TRBV11-2 and TRBJ2-5; 7 bases agree with TRBD2. V dropped 6 bases and J dropped 1; count of bases not matched to a gene: 2. CDR1 is SGHAT, CDR2 FQNNGV, per germline. The CDR3 covers 13 residues. CDR3 sequence reads: CASRGGVQETQYF. The CDR3 coding sequence is TGTGCCAGCAGGGGGGGGGTCCAAGAGACCCAGTACTTC.

This clone was seen a single time. The gene calls are TRBV11-2 and TRBJ2-7; TRBD1 aligns across 7 bases. The CDR3 length is 13 residues. V lost 5 bases, J lost 2 bases, and 3 bases stayed unmatched. Germline V lookup: CDR1 SGHAT, CDR2 FQNNGV. The chain's CDR3 is CASSRQGAYEQYF. In DNA, the CDR3 is TGTGCCAGCAGCCGCCAGGGGGCCTACGAGCAGTACTTC.

This chain links TRBV25-1 with TRBJ2-5, with D perhaps matching TRBD2 (6 bases). Germline CDR1 reads MGHDK; CDR2 reads SYGVNS. Trimming pared 1 base from V and 4 bases from J, leaving 10 bases between. This CDR3 is built from 14 residues. CDR3 sequence reads: CASSESGGRETQYF. For the CDR3, the DNA is TGTGCCAGCAGTGAATCCGGGGGAAGAGAGACCCAGTACTTC.

The chain joins TRBV10-3 to TRBJ2-7; 7 nucleotides line up with TRBD2. The CDR3 spans 17 residues. J gave up 1 base and V 0 bases, and 9 bases lay outside the gene matches. Per germline, CDR1 ENHRY and CDR2 SYGVKD. DNA for the CDR3: TGTGCCATCAGTGAGTCGACTGCGGGAGCGTTTTCCTACGAGCAGTACTTC. Its translation is CAISESTAGAFSYEQYF.

This chain uses TRBV28 with TRBJ2-5; 9 bases match TRBD1. The CDR3 contains 16 residues. V gave up 4 bases and J gave up 5 bases; unmatched junction bases: 11. Germline values: CDR1 MDHEN, CDR2 SYDVKM. CDR3: CASSSSRDRVRETQYF. The CDR3 DNA is TGTGCCAGCAGTTCCTCTCGGGACAGGGTTCGGGAGACCCAGTACTTC. The complete variable domain, with remaining parts taken from reference TRBV28 and TRBJ2-5, reads DVKVTQSSRYLVKRTGEKVFLECVQDMDHENMFWYRQDPGLGLRLIYFSYDVKMKEKGDIPEGYSVSREKKERFSLILESASTNQTSMYLCASSSSRDRVRETQYFGPGTRLLVL.

V gene TRBV10-1 combines with J gene TRBJ2-3, with D possibly matching TRBD2 (5 bases). V lost 3 bases and J lost 0, with 7 bases in between. The CDR3 totals 14 residues. The germline V gene encodes CDR1 WNHNN and CDR2 SYGVQD (reference sequence). DNA of the CDR3: TGCGCCAGCAGTGACGGACTTAGCACAGATACGCAGTATTTT. Translation: CASSDGLSTDTQYF.

The V and J genes are TRBV19 and TRBJ1-2; TRBD1 might be the D (5 bases). This CDR3 is built from 15 residues. Trimming took off 5 bases at V and 1 base at J, with 14 bases between the two ends. Germline CDR1 is LNHDA and CDR2 is SQIVND (reference sequence). The CDR3 reads CASSARDAVNYGYTF. CDR3 in DNA: TGTGCCAGTAGTGCCCGGGACGCAGTTAACTATGGCTACACCTTC.

The chain combines TRBV6-4 with TRBJ2-2; no reliable D call. This CDR3 has 15 amino acids. V was trimmed by 3 bases and J by 3 bases, leaving 11 bases between them. The V gene's germline CDR1 is MRHNA and CDR2 SNTAGT. The CDR3 is CASSEASVYTGELFF. DNA of the CDR3: TGTGCCAGCAGTGAAGCCAGCGTATACACCGGGGAGCTGTTTTTT.

The sample holds one count of this clone. The chain couples TRBV5-4 to TRBJ2-5; D call uncertain. Germline values: CDR1 SGHNT, CDR2 YYREEE (reference sequence). V dropped 0 bases and J dropped 7 bases, with 16 bases sitting between them. CDR3 size: 15 residues. The CDR3 loop reads CASSLDPPTKRTQYF. CDR3 bases: TGTGCCAGCAGCTTGGATCCACCAACCAAGAGGACCCAGTACTTC.

The rearrangement joins TRBV14 to TRBJ2-1; 12 positions match TRBD1. The trim removed 0 bases at V and 15 bases at J, leaving 21 bases unmatched. Germline V gene data show CDR1 as SGHDN and CDR2 as FVKESK. This CDR3 spans 19 amino acids. CDR3 in amino acids: CASSQDGPGTGGASGFRFF. The CDR3 nucleotides read TGTGCCAGCAGCCAAGATGGTCCCGGGACAGGGGGCGCGTCAGGTTTTCGGTTCTTC.

This clone has just one count. The chain has TRBV5-1 and TRBJ2-7; 10 nucleotides agree with TRBD2. V lost 7 bases to trimming and J lost 2 bases; unmatched junction nucleotides: 3. This CDR3 has 13 residues. The germline CDR1 and CDR2 sequences are SGHRS and YFSETQ. The CDR3 spells CASRTSGAYEQYF. CDR3 coding DNA: TGCGCCAGCCGGACTAGCGGTGCCTACGAGCAGTACTTC.

The chain recombines TRBV5-8 with TRBJ1-3, with D maybe TRBD1 (6 bases). The germline gives CDR1 SGHTS, CDR2 YDEGEE. The V end was cut by 4 bases, the J end by 4 bases, with 12 bases between. The CDR3 extends over 14 amino acids. The CDR3 loop is CASSIRGPGNTIYF. Written as DNA, the CDR3 is TGTGCCAGCAGCATCAGGGGACCAGGAAACACCATATATTTT.

This clone was detected only once. The chain's CDR3 is CASSLARTYNEQFF. The CDR3 DNA sequence: TGTGCCAGCAGCTTAGCGCGGACCTACAATGAGCAGTTCTTC. This chain links TRBV7-8 with TRBJ2-1; D ambiguous. Trimming removed 0 bases from V and 2 bases from J, with 5 bases in between. CDR3 length: 14 amino acids. Per germline, CDR1 SGHVS and CDR2 FQNEAQ.

The chain recombines TRBV5-4 with TRBJ1-2; no clear D gene. V was pared by 4 bases and J by 2 bases, with 9 bases between. The CDR3 runs to 13 residues. Germline V gene data show CDR1 as SGHNT and CDR2 as YYREEE (reference sequence). The CDR3, as DNA: TGTGCCAGCAGCCTCCCGGACAACTATGGCTACACCTTC. Translated, it gives CASSLPDNYGYTF.

V gene TRBV30 combines with J gene TRBJ2-1; D is unclear. The CDR3 covers 13 residues. Germline-derived CDR1 and CDR2 are GTSNPN and SVGIG (reference sequence). Trimming took off 4 bases at V and 8 bases at J, with 15 bases between the two ends. CDR3: CAWKPYQVYEQFF. The CDR3 DNA sequence: TGTGCCTGGAAACCGTATCAAGTCTATGAGCAGTTCTTC. Combining the CDR3 with reference TRBV30 and TRBJ2-1 gives the whole variable domain SQTIHQWPATLVQPVGSPLSLECTVEGTSNPNLYWYRQAAGRGLQLLFYSVGIGQISSEVPQNLSASRPQDRQFILSSKKLLLSDSGFYLCAWKPYQVYEQFFGPGTRLTVL.

The J gene is TRBJ2-1, the V gene TRBV7-2; 11 nucleotides align to TRBD2. In germline, CDR1 is SGHTA, CDR2 FQGNSA. With V trimmed by 2 bases and J by 6 bases, 6 bases remained unmatched. The CDR3 covers 16 residues. The CDR3 here is CASSLLAGGPGNEQFF. The DNA for the CDR3 is TGTGCCAGCAGCTTATTAGCGGGGGGGCCGGGCAATGAGCAGTTCTTC.

The J gene is TRBJ2-7, the V gene TRBV15, with TRBD2 matching over 7 bases. V lost 3 bases and J lost 5; bases outside the gene matches: 10. Germline CDR1 is LNHNV and CDR2 is YYDKDF (reference sequence). The CDR3 is 15 residues long. The CDR3 nucleotides are TGTGCCACCAGCAGTCTCCCCCGGACTAGGGACGAGCAGTACTTC. This translates into CATSSLPRTRDEQYF.

The chain combines TRBV9 with TRBJ1-1; no clear D. From germline, CDR1 is SGDLS and CDR2 YYNGEE. The V end lost 3 bases, the J end lost 1 base, and 7 bases lay between the germline ends. The CDR3 sequence is 13 residues long. CDR3 amino acids: CASSAQRNTEAFF. The CDR3 DNA is TGTGCCAGCAGCGCACAGAGGAACACTGAAGCTTTCTTT.

This clone occurred once. V and J are TRBV28 and TRBJ1-2; tentatively, D is TRBD1 (6 bases). There are 14 residues in the CDR3. The germline gives CDR1 MDHEN, CDR2 SYDVKM. Trimming left V 2 bases short and J 2 bases short, with 9 bases between. CDR3 in DNA: TGTGCCAGCAGTTTAAGGGGACAAAACTATGGCTACACCTTC. As protein: CASSLRGQNYGYTF.